This T cell receptor (beta chain) was obtained from a study of tumor and adjacent non-tumor tissue in lung cancer. About the study: The cohort had 12 adenocarcinoma, a couple of squamous cell and 1 small cell patients.

The library came from three nested PCR rounds adapted from ARM-PCR protocols. TCRdb analysed the multiplex PCR reads with MiXCR anew, one entry per CDR3 protein. The sample has about 70,000 distinct CDR3 sequences; about 80% are singletons. This sample's RNA came from whole unsorted tissue. V was shortened by 2 bases and J by 8 bases, with 9 bases between the two germline ends. The CDR3 runs to 12 residues. Germline V gives CDR1 DFQATT, CDR2 SNEGSKA (reference sequence). A note on this clonotype: No conserved phenylalanine or tryptophan is present at the end of the CDR3, so a read error is the likely explanation.

The gene calls are TRBV20-1 and TRBJ1-4, with D hard to call. The receptor comes from a man between 60 and 70 years old with non-small cell lung cancer. Sequenced material: lung tumor tissue. The DNA of the CDR3 is TGCAGTGCTAGACATGAAGGAGAAAAACTGTTTGTT. It translates to CSARHEGEKLFV.